The clone carrying this T cell receptor (beta chain) was detected only once. Its cognate antigen is unknown. Only in-frame clones appear in the TCRdb table, and some are missing; sequencing was by immunoSEQ multiplex PCR. Of roughly 310,000 clones in the sample, around 90% were seen once. This sample was included in a study of cytomegalovirus exposure and HLA in healthy donors. Findings and caveats of the study: Reports indicated that the classifier achieved high specificity and sensitivity in diagnosing cytomegalovirus status.

V gave up 6 bases and J gave up 0 bases, with 17 bases separating them. Looked up from germline, CDR1 is MNHEY and CDR2 is SMNVEV (reference sequence). There are 16 residues in the CDR3. The chain couples TRBV27 to TRBJ1-2; D might be TRBD1 (6 bases). Sequenced: PBMCs. The receptor comes from a man under 40 in good health and CMV-seronegative. Written as DNA, the CDR3 is TGTGCCAGCAGCCGGAGACAGGACCCAACTAACTATGGCTACACCTTC. Amino acids: CASSRRQDPTNYGYTF.